The 8 T cell receptor beta chains in this list originate from one sample, sequenced in a study of cytomegalovirus exposure and HLA in healthy donors. The PCR made use of 60 Vbeta and 13 Jbeta primers. Libraries were prepared by immunoSEQ multiplex PCR; TCRdb keeps only in-frame clonotypes and omits some of them. The repertoire has around 110,000 clones, approximately 80% of them found once; the top ten carry more than 4%. Sequencing was performed on PBMCs. The receptors shown here come from a male donor in good health and CMV-seronegative.

The V gene is TRBV4-1, the J gene TRBJ2-1; TRBD2 matches 14 bases. The CDR3 length is 16 residues. Germline loops: CDR1 MGHRA, CDR2 YSYEKL. The V and J ends lost 3 bases and 6 bases, in that order; junction bases with no gene match: 4. The CDR3 bases are TGCGCCAGCAGCCAGACCGGGACTAGCGGGAGCAATGAGCAGTTCTTC. Translated: CASSQTGTSGSNEQFF.

There are a few counts of this clone. The V gene is TRBV6-5, the J gene TRBJ2-7, with 7 bases fitting TRBD2. Per the germline V gene, CDR1 is MNHEY and CDR2 is SVGAGI. With V trimmed by 5 bases and J by 0 bases, 4 bases remained unmatched. The CDR3 sequence is 14 residues long. The CDR3 loop reads CASSRTRASYEQYF. The CDR3 nucleotides are TGTGCCAGCAGTCGGACTAGAGCCTCCTACGAGCAGTACTTC.

This chain connects TRBV19 to TRBJ1-5; TRBD1 agrees at 9 bases. The CDR3 extends over 12 amino acids. V shed 6 bases and J 7 bases; nucleotides not matched to a gene: 1. Germline CDR1 and CDR2: LNHDA and SQIVND (reference sequence). The CDR3 sequence is CASRQGAQPQHF. Written as DNA, the CDR3 is TGTGCCAGTAGACAGGGGGCCCAGCCCCAGCATTTT. Supplemented by reference TRBV19 and TRBJ1-5, the full variable domain reads DGGITQSPKYLFRKEGQNVTLSCEQNLNHDAMYWYRQDPGQGLRLIYYSQIVNDFQKGDIAEGYSVSREKKESFPLTVTSAQKNPTAFYLCASRQGAQPQHFGDGTRLSIL.

This chain uses TRBV9 with TRBJ2-2, with 7 bases lining up with TRBD1. J gave up 6 bases and V 4 bases, and 3 bases lay outside the gene matches. The germline V gene encodes CDR1 SGDLS and CDR2 YYNGEE. The length of the CDR3 is 13 residues. DNA of the CDR3: TGTGCCAGCAGCTCAGGGGGTTCCGGGGAGCTGTTTTTT. Its translation: CASSSGGSGELFF. The full variable domain, in which reference TRBV9 and TRBJ2-2 provide the parts outside the CDR3, is DSGVTQTPKHLITATGQRVTLRCSPRSGDLSVYWYQQSLDQGLQFLIQYYNGEERAKGNILERFSAQQFPDLHSELNLSSLELGDSALYFCASSSGGSGELFFGEGSRLTVL.

The genes are TRBV7-2 and TRBJ2-5, with 10 bases matching TRBD1. The germline V gene has CDR1 SGHTA and CDR2 FQGNSA. With 5 bases clipped from V and 3 bases from J, the junction kept 3 bases outside the gene matches. CDR3 length equals 14 residues. CDR3 loop: CASSPGTGEETQYF. The CDR3 DNA reads as TGTGCCAGCAGCCCTGGGACAGGGGAAGAGACCCAGTACTTC.

The chain carries TRBV7-8 and TRBJ1-3; a weak D match, TRBD1 (5 bases). V lost 2 bases, J lost 0 bases, and 11 bases lay in between. CDR1 and CDR2 (germline): SGHVS, FQNEAQ. This CDR3 has 16 amino acids. In nucleotides, the CDR3 is TGTGCCAGCAGCTTATTTACAGGCAGCTCTGGAAACACCATATATTTT. This translates into CASSLFTGSSGNTIYF.

This chain links TRBV30 with TRBJ1-5; D is ambiguous. V was clipped by 0 bases and J by 6 bases, with 18 bases between them. The V gene's germline CDR1 is GTSNPN and CDR2 SVGIG (reference sequence). The CDR3 is 16 amino acids. The CDR3 loop is CAWSVRQPGSGQPQHF. In DNA, the CDR3 is TGTGCCTGGAGTGTACGTCAGCCCGGGAGCGGTCAGCCCCAGCATTTT.

The CDR3: CASSQDRQVTGELFF. DNA of the CDR3: TGTGCCAGCAGCCAAGATAGACAGGTGACCGGGGAGCTGTTTTTT. The chain employs TRBV4-2 and TRBJ2-2, with D maybe TRBD1 (6 bases). Deletions cut 0 bases from V and 5 bases from J, with 10 bases between. Germline V gene data show CDR1 as LGHNA and CDR2 as YNFKEQ. The CDR3 has 15 amino acids.